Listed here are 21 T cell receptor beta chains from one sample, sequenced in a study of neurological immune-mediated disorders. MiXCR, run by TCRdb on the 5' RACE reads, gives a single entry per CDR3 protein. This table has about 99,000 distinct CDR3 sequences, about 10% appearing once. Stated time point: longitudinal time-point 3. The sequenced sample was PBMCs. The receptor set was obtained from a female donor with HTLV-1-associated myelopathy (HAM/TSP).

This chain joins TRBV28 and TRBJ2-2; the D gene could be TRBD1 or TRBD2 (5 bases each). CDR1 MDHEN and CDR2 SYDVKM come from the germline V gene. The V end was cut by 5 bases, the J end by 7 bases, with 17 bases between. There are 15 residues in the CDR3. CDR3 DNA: TGTGCCAGCAGTCTCGGGGACCGATACAGCGGGGAGCTGTTTTTT. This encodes CASSLGDRYSGELFF.

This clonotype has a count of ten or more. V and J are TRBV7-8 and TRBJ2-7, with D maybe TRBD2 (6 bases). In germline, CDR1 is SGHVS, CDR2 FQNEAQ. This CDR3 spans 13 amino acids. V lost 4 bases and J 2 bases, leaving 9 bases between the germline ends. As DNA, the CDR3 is TGTGCCAGCAGCTCGCCGGGAGCCTACGAGCAGTACTTC. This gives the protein CASSSPGAYEQYF. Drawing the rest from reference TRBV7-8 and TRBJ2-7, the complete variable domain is GAGVSQSPRYKVAKRGQDVALRCDPISGHVSLFWYQQALGQGPEFLTYFQNEAQLDKSGLPSDRFFAERPEGSVSTLKIQRTQQEDSAVYLCASSSPGAYEQYFGPGTRLTVT.

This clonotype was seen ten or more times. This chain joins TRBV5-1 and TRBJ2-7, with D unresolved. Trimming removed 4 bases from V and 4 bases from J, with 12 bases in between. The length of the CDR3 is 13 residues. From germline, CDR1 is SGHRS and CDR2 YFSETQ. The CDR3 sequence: CASSPGIVYEQYF. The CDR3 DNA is TGCGCCAGCAGCCCTGGCATTGTTTACGAGCAGTACTTC.

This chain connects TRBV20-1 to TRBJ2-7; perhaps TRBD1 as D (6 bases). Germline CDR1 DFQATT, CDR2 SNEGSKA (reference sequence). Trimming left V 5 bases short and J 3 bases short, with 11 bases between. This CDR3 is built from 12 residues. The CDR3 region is CSAHREYYEQYF. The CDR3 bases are TGCAGTGCTCACAGGGAGTACTACGAGCAGTACTTC.

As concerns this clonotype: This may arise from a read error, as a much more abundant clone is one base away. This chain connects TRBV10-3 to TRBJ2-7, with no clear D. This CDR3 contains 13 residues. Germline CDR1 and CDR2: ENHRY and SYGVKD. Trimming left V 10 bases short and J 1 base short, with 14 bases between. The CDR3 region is CATHHRTSYEQYF. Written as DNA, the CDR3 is TGTGCCACCCACCACAGAACTTCCTACGAGCAGTACTTC.

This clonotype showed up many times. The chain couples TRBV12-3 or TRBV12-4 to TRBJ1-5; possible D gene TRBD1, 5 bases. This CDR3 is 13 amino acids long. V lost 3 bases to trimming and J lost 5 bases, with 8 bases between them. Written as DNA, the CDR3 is TGTGCCAGCAGTTTCAGGGTCTATCAGCCCCAGCATTTT. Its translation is CASSFRVYQPQHF.

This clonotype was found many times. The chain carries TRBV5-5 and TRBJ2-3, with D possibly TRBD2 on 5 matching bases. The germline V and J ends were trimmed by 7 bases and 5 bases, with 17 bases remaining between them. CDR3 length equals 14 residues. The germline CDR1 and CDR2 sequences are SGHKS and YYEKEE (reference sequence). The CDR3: CASRRPREKDTQYF. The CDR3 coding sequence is TGTGCCAGCCGAAGGCCAAGGGAGAAAGATACGCAGTATTTT.

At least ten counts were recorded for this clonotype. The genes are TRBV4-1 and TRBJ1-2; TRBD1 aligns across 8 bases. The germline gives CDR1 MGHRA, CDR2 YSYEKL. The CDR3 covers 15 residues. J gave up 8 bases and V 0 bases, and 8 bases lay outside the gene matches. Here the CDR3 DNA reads TGCGCCAGCAGCCAAGACGCGACAGGGGTCTGGGGCTACACCTTC. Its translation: CASSQDATGVWGYTF.

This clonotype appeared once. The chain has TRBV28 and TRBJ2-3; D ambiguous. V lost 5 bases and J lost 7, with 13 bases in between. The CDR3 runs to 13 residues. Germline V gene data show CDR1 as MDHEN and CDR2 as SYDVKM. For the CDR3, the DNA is TGTGCCAGCAGTCTCACACGCATACATACGCAGTATTTT. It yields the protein CASSLTRIHTQYF.

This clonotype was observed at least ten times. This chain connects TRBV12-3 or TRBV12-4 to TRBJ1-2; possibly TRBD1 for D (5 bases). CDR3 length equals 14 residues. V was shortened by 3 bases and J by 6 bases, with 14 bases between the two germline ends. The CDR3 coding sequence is TGTGCCAGCAGTTTGGTGGGACGAGTGAATGGCTACACCTTC. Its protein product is CASSLVGRVNGYTF.

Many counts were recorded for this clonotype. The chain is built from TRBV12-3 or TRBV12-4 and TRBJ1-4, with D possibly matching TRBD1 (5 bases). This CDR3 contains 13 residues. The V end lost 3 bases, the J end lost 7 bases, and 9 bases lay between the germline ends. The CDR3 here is CASSFLGVEKLFF. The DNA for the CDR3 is TGTGCCAGCAGTTTTTTGGGGGTTGAAAAACTGTTTTTT.

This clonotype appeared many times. In DNA, the CDR3 is TGTGCCACCACCAAGGCCGACTACAATGAGCAGTTCTTC. Translated, it gives CATTKADYNEQFF. The rearrangement joins TRBV24-1 to TRBJ2-1; D remains ambiguous. Germline-derived CDR1 and CDR2 are KGHDR and SFDVKD. Trimming took 8 bases from V and 3 from J, leaving 10 bases between them. This CDR3 is 13 amino acids long.

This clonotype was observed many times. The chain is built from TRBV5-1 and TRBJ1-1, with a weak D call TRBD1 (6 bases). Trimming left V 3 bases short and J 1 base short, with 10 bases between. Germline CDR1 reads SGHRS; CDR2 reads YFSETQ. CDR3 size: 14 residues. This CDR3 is CASSSGQPNTEAFF. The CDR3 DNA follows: TGCGCCAGCAGCTCTGGACAGCCGAACACTGAAGCTTTCTTT.

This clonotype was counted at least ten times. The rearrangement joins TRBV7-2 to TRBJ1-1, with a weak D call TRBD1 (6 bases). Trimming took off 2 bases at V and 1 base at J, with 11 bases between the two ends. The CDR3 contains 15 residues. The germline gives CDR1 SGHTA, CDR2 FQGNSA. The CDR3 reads CASSLFVTGNTEAFF. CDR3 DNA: TGTGCCAGCAGCTTATTTGTGACAGGGAACACTGAAGCTTTCTTT.

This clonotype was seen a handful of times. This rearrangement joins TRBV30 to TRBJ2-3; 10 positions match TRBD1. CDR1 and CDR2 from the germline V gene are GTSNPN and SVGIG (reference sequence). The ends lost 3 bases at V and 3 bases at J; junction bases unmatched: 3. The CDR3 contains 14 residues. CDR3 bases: TGTGCCTGGAGGACAGGGGGCGCGACAGATACGCAGTATTTT. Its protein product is CAWRTGGATDTQYF. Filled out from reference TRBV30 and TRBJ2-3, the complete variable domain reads SQTIHQWPATLVQPVGSPLSLECTVEGTSNPNLYWYRQAAGRGLQLLFYSVGIGQISSEVPQNLSASRPQDRQFILSSKKLLLSDSGFYLCAWRTGGATDTQYFGPGTRLTVL.

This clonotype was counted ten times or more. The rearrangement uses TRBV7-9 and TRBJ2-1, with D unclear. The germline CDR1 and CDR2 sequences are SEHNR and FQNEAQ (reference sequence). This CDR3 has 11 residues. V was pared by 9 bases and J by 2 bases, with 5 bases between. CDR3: CASRAYNEQFF. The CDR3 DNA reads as TGTGCCAGTCGGGCCTACAATGAGCAGTTCTTC.

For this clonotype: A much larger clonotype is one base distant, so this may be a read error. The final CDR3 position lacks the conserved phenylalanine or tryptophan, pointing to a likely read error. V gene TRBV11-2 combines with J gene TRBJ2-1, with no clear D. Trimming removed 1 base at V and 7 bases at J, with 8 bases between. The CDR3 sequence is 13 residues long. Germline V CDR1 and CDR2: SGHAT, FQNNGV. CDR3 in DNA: TGTGCCAGCAGCTTAGGCATGACGAATGAGCAGTTCCTC. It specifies CASSLGMTNEQFL.

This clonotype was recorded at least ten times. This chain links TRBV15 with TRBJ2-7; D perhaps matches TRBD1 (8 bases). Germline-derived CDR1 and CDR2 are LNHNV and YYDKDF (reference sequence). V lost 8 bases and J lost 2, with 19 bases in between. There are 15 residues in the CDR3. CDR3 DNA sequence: TGTGCCACCTCCCCCAACAGGGGGGGTCCCTACGAGCAGTACTTC. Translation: CATSPNRGGPYEQYF.

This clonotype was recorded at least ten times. CDR3 in amino acids: CASSLRQSRTDTQYF. CDR3 DNA sequence: TGCGCCAGCAGCTTGAGACAGTCCCGCACAGATACGCAGTATTTT. The rearrangement uses TRBV5-1 and TRBJ2-3, with D tentatively TRBD1 (5 bases). The CDR3 has 15 residues. Between the trimmed V and J ends, which lost 1 base and 1 base, there was a span of 10 bases. Germline loops: CDR1 SGHRS, CDR2 YFSETQ.

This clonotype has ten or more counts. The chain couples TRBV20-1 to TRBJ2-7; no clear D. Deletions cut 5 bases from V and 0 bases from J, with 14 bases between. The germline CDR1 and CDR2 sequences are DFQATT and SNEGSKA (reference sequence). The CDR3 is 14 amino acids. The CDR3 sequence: CSAATTTGSYEQYF. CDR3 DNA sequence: TGCAGTGCTGCAACTACGACGGGCTCCTACGAGCAGTACTTC.

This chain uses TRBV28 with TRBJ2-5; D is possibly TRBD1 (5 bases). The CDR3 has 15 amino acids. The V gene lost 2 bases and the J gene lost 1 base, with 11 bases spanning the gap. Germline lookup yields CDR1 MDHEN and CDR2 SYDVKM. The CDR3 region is CASSLQGSSQETQYF. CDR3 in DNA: TGTGCCAGCAGTTTACAGGGTTCCTCCCAAGAGACCCAGTACTTC.